Below, 29 T cell receptor beta chains from the same sample are listed, as sequenced in a study of CD8 T cells in ankylosing spondylitis. TCRdb re-called the 5' RACE reads through MiXCR, storing one row per CDR3 protein. Among roughly 240,000 distinct CDR3 sequences, roughly 32% were seen once, and the ten largest hold 3.5% to 4.5%. The sample consisted of blood, either unsorted or a sorted T cell fraction (not recorded which). Every receptor here comes from a male donor with ankylosing spondylitis or in good health (not recorded which).

This chain uses TRBV12-3 or TRBV12-4 with TRBJ1-3; D gene ambiguous. There are 11 residues in the CDR3. V lost 7 bases to trimming and J lost 4 bases, with 5 bases between them. The CDR3 region is CASNEGNTIYF. CDR3 coding DNA: TGTGCCAGCAATGAAGGAAACACCATATATTTT.

This clonotype appeared a few times. The chain has TRBV5-1 and TRBJ2-1; possibly TRBD1 or TRBD2 for D (5 bases each). CDR1 and CDR2 from the germline V gene are SGHRS and YFSETQ. The CDR3 covers 15 residues. V dropped 4 bases and J dropped 3 bases, with 14 bases sitting between them. The CDR3 DNA sequence: TGCGCCAGCAGCCGGGACCCGACTGGCTACAATGAGCAGTTCTTC. It encodes CASSRDPTGYNEQFF.

In its sample, this clonotype was seen a few times. The genes are TRBV5-6 and TRBJ1-1, with 8 positions matching TRBD1. With 3 bases clipped from V and 7 bases from J, the junction kept 5 bases outside the gene matches. This CDR3 has 13 amino acids. From germline, CDR1 is SGHDT and CDR2 YYEEEE. CDR3 bases: TGTGCCAGCAGCTATCCGGGACAGGATGAAGCTTTCTTT. Its protein product is CASSYPGQDEAFF. Drawing the rest from reference TRBV5-6 and TRBJ1-1, the complete variable domain is DAGVTQSPTHLIKTRGQQVTLRCSPKSGHDTVSWYQQALGQGPQFIFQYYEEEERQRGNFPDRFSGHQFPNYSSELNVNALLLGDSALYLCASSYPGQDEAFFGQGTRLTVV.

This sequence joins TRBV12-3 or TRBV12-4 and TRBJ1-6; D call uncertain. The CDR3 loop spans 13 amino acids. V dropped 2 bases and J dropped 9 bases, with 8 bases sitting between them. CDR3 residues: CASSLTRGSPLHF. DNA for the CDR3: TGTGCCAGCAGTTTAACCCGGGGTTCACCCCTCCACTTT.

The gene calls are TRBV28 and TRBJ1-2; TRBD1 matches at 7 bases. V was pared by 4 bases and J by 5 bases, with 4 bases of the junction left unmatched. CDR3 size: 13 residues. Germline values: CDR1 MDHEN, CDR2 SYDVKM. The CDR3: CASSSQGRYGYTF. In nucleotides, the CDR3 is TGTGCCAGCAGTTCACAGGGGAGGTATGGCTACACCTTC.

The J gene is TRBJ2-3, the V gene TRBV5-1, with D perhaps matching TRBD1 (6 bases). V dropped 4 bases and J dropped 3 bases, with 15 bases sitting between them. The germline gives CDR1 SGHRS, CDR2 YFSETQ. This CDR3 is built from 15 residues. The CDR3 sequence: CASSHRQERTDTQYF. The CDR3 DNA reads as TGCGCCAGCAGCCACCGACAGGAAAGGACAGATACGCAGTATTTT.

The chain carries TRBV7-9 and TRBJ2-1, with TRBD2 matching over 7 bases. Trimming removed 5 bases from V and 9 bases from J; junction bases left unmatched: 4. Looked up from germline, CDR1 is SEHNR and CDR2 is FQNEAQ (reference sequence). The CDR3 is 12 residues long. The CDR3 sequence: CASSPWGGEQFF. CDR3 in DNA: TGTGCCAGCAGCCCATGGGGGGGTGAGCAGTTCTTC.

This clonotype was observed a few times. This chain connects TRBV20-1 to TRBJ1-2; 9 bases match TRBD1. The germline CDR1 and CDR2 sequences are DFQATT and SNEGSKA (reference sequence). The trim removed 1 base at V and 4 bases at J, leaving 10 bases unmatched. The CDR3 is 16 residues long. The CDR3 bases are TGCAGTGCTAGAGCTGGGAAGACAGGGGGGGCCTATGGCTACACCTTC. It translates to CSARAGKTGGAYGYTF.

The rearrangement uses TRBV6-2 or TRBV6-3 and TRBJ2-7; 9 bases are shared with TRBD2. Per the germline V gene, CDR1 is MNHEY and CDR2 is SVGEGT. After removal of 2 bases from V and 2 bases from J, the junction contained 1 base not matched to a gene. This CDR3 contains 14 residues. The CDR3 loop is CASSYERGAYEQYF. CDR3 nucleotides: TGTGCCAGCAGTTACGAGCGGGGGGCCTACGAGCAGTACTTC.

This clonotype came up many times. The chain joins TRBV20-1 to TRBJ2-3, with 10 positions matching TRBD2. There are 15 residues in the CDR3. After removal of 5 bases from V and 1 base from J, the junction contained 6 bases not matched to a gene. CDR1 and CDR2 from the germline V gene are DFQATT and SNEGSKA (reference sequence). The CDR3 sequence is CSAPPLAGRTDTQYF. CDR3 nucleotides: TGCAGTGCTCCGCCACTAGCGGGACGCACAGATACGCAGTATTTT.

This clonotype was counted between two and nine times. The chain joins TRBV29-1 to TRBJ2-3; D is ambiguous. Germline CDR1 SQVTM, CDR2 ANQGSEA. CDR3 size: 12 residues. V shed 7 bases and J shed 6 bases, with 14 bases lying between them. The CDR3 DNA is TGCAGCGCCGACCAAGGCGCTGATACGCAGTATTTT. It specifies CSADQGADTQYF.

The chain carries TRBV20-1 and TRBJ1-5; no clear D. V dropped 2 bases and J dropped 0 bases, with 14 bases sitting between them. This CDR3 region has 16 residues. Germline loops: CDR1 DFQATT, CDR2 SNEGSKA (reference sequence). The CDR3 bases are TGCAGTGCTAGACCCCCGGTGGCTATTAGCAATCAGCCCCAGCATTTT. Its protein is CSARPPVAISNQPQHF.

This chain joins TRBV7-8 and TRBJ2-7; no clear D. Germline-derived CDR1 and CDR2 are SGHVS and FQNEAQ. V was cut by 1 base and J by 4 bases, with 17 bases left in between. The CDR3 extends over 16 amino acids. CDR3 protein: CASSLVGFNDLYEQYF. The CDR3, as DNA: TGTGCCAGCAGCTTAGTGGGGTTTAACGATCTATACGAGCAGTACTTC.

This clonotype has a handful of counts. CDR3 sequence: CAIGQGAHEQYF. CDR3 in DNA: TGTGCCATCGGACAGGGGGCCCACGAGCAGTACTTC. The chain joins TRBV12-3 or TRBV12-4 to TRBJ2-7, with 11 bases aligning to TRBD1. This CDR3 spans 12 amino acids. V gave up 10 bases and J gave up 5 bases; unmatched junction bases: 4.

This clonotype was counted a few times. This chain links TRBV20-1 with TRBJ2-3, with 9 nucleotides matching TRBD1. The CDR3 sequence is 13 residues long. V trimming: 3 bases; J trimming: 5 bases; junction bases outside the gene matches: 3. The germline gives CDR1 DFQATT, CDR2 SNEGSKA (reference sequence). The CDR3 is CSARDRGLDTQYF. Here the CDR3 DNA reads TGCAGTGCTAGGGACAGGGGTCTAGATACGCAGTATTTT.

V and J are TRBV6-1 and TRBJ2-7; 7 bases map to TRBD1. Per the germline V gene, CDR1 is MNHNS and CDR2 is SASEGT. V lost 9 bases to trimming and J lost 4 bases; unmatched junction nucleotides: 15. This CDR3 comprises 15 residues. The CDR3 bases are TGTGCCAGTCACCGGCCGGGACAGTTCCTTTACGAGCAGTACTTC. It translates to CASHRPGQFLYEQYF.

The chain combines TRBV7-9 with TRBJ2-1, with 9 bases that match TRBD2. The trim removed 5 bases at V and 8 bases at J, leaving 13 bases unmatched. This CDR3 spans 16 amino acids. The germline V gene has CDR1 SEHNR and CDR2 FQNEAQ (reference sequence). In DNA, the CDR3 is TGTGCCAGCAGCACAACCTGGGCGGGGGGGCACGATGAGCAGTTCTTC. Translation gives CASSTTWAGGHDEQFF.

This clonotype was found a few times. This rearrangement joins TRBV5-5 to TRBJ1-3, with 7 bases aligning to TRBD1. There are 14 residues in the CDR3. V was clipped by 4 bases and J by 4 bases; unmatched bases: 5. In germline, CDR1 is SGHKS, CDR2 YYEKEE (reference sequence). Here the CDR3 reads CASSPQDRGNTIYF. CDR3 DNA sequence: TGTGCCAGCAGCCCTCAGGACAGGGGAAACACCATATATTTT.

The gene calls are TRBV27 and TRBJ2-6; D is perhaps TRBD1 or TRBD2 (6 bases each). The ends were cut back, 2 bases at V and 1 base at J, with 18 bases in the middle. In germline, CDR1 is MNHEY, CDR2 SMNVEV (reference sequence). This CDR3 has 19 amino acids. Written as DNA, the CDR3 is TGTGCCAGCAGTTTACGGGTCCGGGGGCGTAAGTCTGGGGCCAACGTCCTGACTTTC. The encoded protein is CASSLRVRGRKSGANVLTF.

The chain is built from TRBV18 and TRBJ1-3; D is unresolved. This CDR3 is 17 amino acids long. Trimming pared 0 bases from V and 0 bases from J, leaving 12 bases between. Germline V gives CDR1 KGHSH, CDR2 LQKENI. CDR3 nucleotides: TGTGCCAGCTCACCACCTTGGACTCAGAGCTCTGGAAACACCATATATTTT. This gives the protein CASSPPWTQSSGNTIYF.

The chain carries TRBV7-9 and TRBJ2-5, with TRBD2 matching over 8 bases. V shed 3 bases, J shed 4 bases, and the junction held 1 base outside the gene matches. The germline gives CDR1 SEHNR, CDR2 FQNEAQ (reference sequence). The CDR3 contains 13 residues. The CDR3: CASSLGLGETQYF. The CDR3, as DNA: TGTGCCAGCAGCTTGGGACTAGGAGAGACCCAGTACTTC. Drawing the rest from reference TRBV7-9 and TRBJ2-5, the complete variable domain is DTGVSQNPRHKITKRGQNVTFRCDPISEHNRLYWYRQTLGQGPEFLTYFQNEAQLEKSRLLSDRFSAERPKGSFSTLEIQRTEQGDSAMYLCASSLGLGETQYFGPGTRLLVL.

V usage is TRBV29-1 and J usage is TRBJ2-7; D remains unclear. The germline V and J ends were trimmed by 1 base and 2 bases, with 15 bases remaining between them. The CDR3 is 15 residues long. CDR1 is SQVTM, CDR2 ANQGSEA, per germline. In DNA form, the CDR3 reads TGCAGCGTTGAAGGATGGCAGGACCGGACCTACGAGCAGTACTTC. It is translated as CSVEGWQDRTYEQYF.

This clonotype has at least ten counts. The chain carries TRBV20-1 and TRBJ1-1, with D possibly TRBD1 on 5 matching bases. V lost 7 bases to trimming and J lost 2 bases, with 8 bases between them. There are 11 residues in the CDR3. Germline CDR1 DFQATT, CDR2 SNEGSKA (reference sequence). CDR3 protein: CSGGGNTEAFF. DNA for the CDR3: TGCAGTGGGGGGGGTAACACTGAAGCTTTCTTT.

CDR3 in amino acids: CSARAGGANVLTF. In DNA, the CDR3 is TGCAGTGCTAGAGCTGGTGGGGCCAACGTCCTGACTTTC. The genes are TRBV20-1 and TRBJ2-6; D gene uncertain. CDR1 is DFQATT and CDR2 is SNEGSKA in the germline V gene (reference sequence). Trimming left V 1 base short and J 3 bases short, with 4 bases between. There are 13 residues in the CDR3.

This clonotype showed up just a few times. The chain carries TRBV6-1 and TRBJ1-1; TRBD1 aligns across 7 bases. The V gene end was trimmed by 5 bases and the J gene end by 2 bases; junction bases not matched to a gene: 5. The germline V gene encodes CDR1 MNHNS and CDR2 SASEGT. The CDR3 covers 14 residues. The CDR3 DNA reads as TGTGCCAGCAGTCTCCGGGACAGTAACACTGAAGCTTTCTTT. Encoded protein: CASSLRDSNTEAFF.

The V gene is TRBV6-4, the J gene TRBJ2-1; 10 positions agree with TRBD2. This CDR3 region has 16 residues. Germline V gene data show CDR1 as MRHNA and CDR2 as SNTAGT. With V trimmed by 3 bases and J by 8 bases, 10 bases remained unmatched. The CDR3 DNA sequence: TGTGCCAGCAGTGATGACTCCAGCGGGGGGGCAGATGAGCAGTTCTTC. Its protein product is CASSDDSSGGADEQFF.

The chain recombines TRBV6-2 or TRBV6-3 with TRBJ2-3; TRBD2 matches 9 bases. The germline V gene encodes CDR1 MNHEY and CDR2 SVGEGT. The CDR3 is 15 amino acids. V lost 4 bases, J lost 3 bases, and 5 bases stayed unmatched. CDR3 residues: CASSSLAGKTDTQYF. The CDR3 bases are TGTGCCAGCAGTTCGCTAGCGGGGAAGACAGATACGCAGTATTTT.

The V call is TRBV12-3 or TRBV12-4, the J call TRBJ1-3; TRBD1 might be the D (6 bases). The CDR3 totals 15 residues. The germline V and J ends were trimmed by 2 bases and 3 bases, with 11 bases remaining between them. CDR3 nucleotides: TGTGCCAGCAGTTTACGGGGGGCGGGTGGAAACACCATATATTTT. Its translation is CASSLRGAGGNTIYF.

The sample holds one count of this clonotype. This chain connects TRBV20-1 to TRBJ2-2; possibly TRBD1 for D (6 bases). This CDR3 is built from 13 residues. V lost 6 bases and J 3 bases, leaving 11 bases between the germline ends. Germline CDR1 and CDR2: DFQATT and SNEGSKA (reference sequence). This chain's CDR3 is CSARTDDTGELFF. The CDR3 nucleotides read TGCAGTGCGCGGACAGACGACACCGGGGAGCTGTTTTTT.